The 29 T cell receptor beta chains below come from one sample, sequenced in a study of breast tumors, draining lymph nodes, adjacent tissues. Samples came from axillary lymph nodes draining the breast cancer. TCRdb ran MiXCR on the multiplex PCR reads and lists one entry per CDR3 protein. This table holds under 150,000 distinct CDR3 sequences, approximately 21% found once. Sequenced sample: axillary lymph node tissue. The receptors shown here come from a female donor with breast cancer. Some clones in this sample may be carry-over from other donors' samples.

This clonotype was counted ten times or more. The V gene is TRBV20-1, the J gene TRBJ2-5; D unresolved. V was clipped by 5 bases and J by 5 bases, with 9 bases between them. The CDR3 runs 11 residues. Germline values: CDR1 DFQATT, CDR2 SNEGSKA (reference sequence). As DNA, the CDR3 is TGCAGTGCTGGGCCCTCGGAGACCCAGTACTTC. Its translation is CSAGPSETQYF.

This clonotype was observed at least ten times. For the CDR3, the DNA is TGTGCCAGCAGCCTACGGGACCGTAGCTCCTACAATGAGCAGTTCTTC. It encodes CASSLRDRSSYNEQFF. The gene calls are TRBV5-5 and TRBJ2-1; D is tentatively TRBD1 or TRBD2 (5 bases each). This CDR3 contains 16 residues. Trimming left V 4 bases short and J 0 bases short, with 14 bases between. Germline V gene sequence: CDR1 SGHKS, CDR2 YYEKEE (reference sequence).

This clonotype was detected ten times or more. The chain joins TRBV15 to TRBJ2-7, with 9 bases aligning to TRBD1. The CDR3 totals 12 residues. Germline CDR1 reads LNHNV; CDR2 reads YYDKDF (reference sequence). Trimming took 11 bases from V and 7 from J; bases not matched to a gene: 9. CDR3 residues: CAVLGTGTEQYF. CDR3 in DNA: TGTGCCGTACTTGGGACAGGGACGGAGCAGTACTTC. Filled out from reference TRBV15 and TRBJ2-7, the complete variable domain reads DAMVIQNPRYQVTQFGKPVTLSCSQTLNHNVMYWYQQKSSQAPKLLFHYYDKDFNNEADTPDNFQSRRPNTSFCFLDIRSPGLGDTAMYLCAVLGTGTEQYFGPGTRLTVT.

This clonotype has ten or more counts. This rearrangement joins TRBV2 to TRBJ1-4, with no clear D. The CDR3 has 14 residues. Per the germline V gene, CDR1 is SNHLY and CDR2 is FYNNEI. Trimming shortened V by 6 bases and J by 0 bases, and 8 bases separated the two germline ends. In nucleotides, the CDR3 is TGTGCCAGCAGCGAACAGTCAACTAATGAAAAACTGTTTTTT. Amino acid sequence: CASSEQSTNEKLFF.

This chain connects TRBV29-1 to TRBJ1-1; no clear D gene. V shed 3 bases and J shed 1 base, with 0 bases lying between them. Germline V lookup: CDR1 SQVTM, CDR2 ANQGSEA. This CDR3 has 10 residues. The CDR3 nucleotides read TGCAGCGTTGAGAACACTGAAGCTTTCTTT. It is translated as CSVENTEAFF. Full variable domain (missing parts from reference TRBV29-1 and TRBJ1-1): SAVISQKPSRDICQRGTSLTIQCQVDSQVTMMFWYRQQPGQSLTLIATANQGSEATYESGFVIDKFPISRPNLTFSTLTVSNMSPEDSSIYLCSVENTEAFFGQGTRLTVV.

In its sample, this clonotype was seen a few times. CDR3 protein: CATEGGRNYGYTF. The DNA of the CDR3 is TGTGCCACCGAGGGAGGACGTAACTATGGCTACACCTTC. This sequence joins TRBV28 and TRBJ1-2; D is undetermined. The V gene's germline CDR1 is MDHEN and CDR2 SYDVKM. The CDR3 covers 13 residues. V dropped 10 bases and J dropped 1 base, with 13 bases sitting between them.

This clonotype showed up many times. The V and J genes are TRBV5-6 and TRBJ2-3; a possible D gene is TRBD1 (5 bases). The germline CDR1 and CDR2 sequences are SGHDT and YYEEEE. V was shortened by 4 bases and J by 4 bases, with 13 bases between the two germline ends. The CDR3 is made up of 14 amino acids. CDR3 residues: CASSLPNRPDTQYF. The CDR3 nucleotides read TGTGCCAGCAGCCTGCCCAACAGGCCAGATACGCAGTATTTT.

This chain joins TRBV3-1 and TRBJ2-6; 12 bases are a match to TRBD1. With 5 bases clipped from V and 4 bases from J, the junction kept 9 bases outside the gene matches. Germline values: CDR1 LGHDT, CDR2 YNNKEL (reference sequence). CDR3 size: 18 residues. The CDR3 protein is CASSTQGQGASGANVLTF. DNA for the CDR3: TGTGCCAGCAGCACCCAGGGACAGGGGGCTTCCGGGGCCAACGTCCTGACTTTC.

This clonotype was found many times. This chain connects TRBV6-6 to TRBJ1-2; 7 bases match TRBD1. The CDR3 is 13 amino acids. Germline V gene sequence: CDR1 MNHNY, CDR2 SVGAGI (reference sequence). The V segment lost 2 bases and the J segment 8 bases; nucleotides outside the gene matches: 5. This CDR3 is CASSYQGTDGYTF. CDR3 bases: TGTGCCAGCAGTTACCAAGGGACAGACGGCTACACCTTC.

This clonotype was picked up many times. The CDR3 here is CASSDPTGGTGELFF. In DNA, the CDR3 is TGTGCCAGCAGCGACCCCACGGGAGGCACCGGGGAGCTGTTTTTT. The rearrangement links TRBV9 to TRBJ2-2; 7 positions agree with TRBD2. J gave up 4 bases and V 3 bases, and 6 bases lay outside the gene matches. Per the germline V gene, CDR1 is SGDLS and CDR2 is YYNGEE. This CDR3 region has 15 residues.

The rearrangement links TRBV30 to TRBJ2-3; 12 positions match TRBD2. The trim removed 3 bases at V and 3 bases at J, leaving 1 base unmatched. CDR3 length: 14 amino acids. Germline CDR1 GTSNPN, CDR2 SVGIG (reference sequence). CDR3 sequence: CAWRLAGGTDTQYF. The CDR3 region has the DNA TGTGCCTGGAGGCTAGCGGGAGGGACAGATACGCAGTATTTT.

This clonotype showed up many times. The rearrangement links TRBV20-1 to TRBJ2-1; 11 nucleotides align to TRBD2. Unmatched junction bases numbered 5, after V lost 6 bases and J lost 4 bases. The CDR3 covers 14 residues. The V gene's germline CDR1 is DFQATT and CDR2 SNEGSKA (reference sequence). CDR3 sequence: CSANSGRAYNEQFF. The CDR3 bases are TGCAGTGCAAATAGCGGGAGGGCGTACAATGAGCAGTTCTTC.

This clonotype was found a few times. This may be a read error, as it is one base from a much larger clone. The V and J genes are TRBV6-1 and TRBJ2-5; the match to TRBD1 covers 10 bases. The germline CDR1 and CDR2 sequences are MNHNS and SASEGT. The length of the CDR3 is 19 residues. In DNA form, the CDR3 reads TGTGTCAGCAGTGAACTCCCCCCACCGGGACAGGGGCTTCGGGAGACCCAGTACTTC. Translated: CVSSELPPPGQGLRETQYF.

About this clonotype: Being one base from a much bigger clone, this may be a read error. Because it lacks the conserved phenylalanine or tryptophan at the end, this CDR3 is likely a read error. CDR3: CASSFGGYNEQFS. In DNA, the CDR3 is TGTGCCAGCAGCTTCGGCGGGTACAATGAGCAGTTCTCC. J is TRBJ2-1 and V is TRBV7-2, with D possibly TRBD2 on 5 matching bases. Germline V gene data show CDR1 as SGHTA and CDR2 as FQGNSA. The CDR3 is 13 residues long. V lost 3 bases and J 4 bases, leaving 7 bases between the germline ends.

The chain carries TRBV20-1 and TRBJ1-1; D ambiguous. This CDR3 contains 12 residues. V lost 5 bases and J 0 bases, leaving 7 bases between the germline ends. Germline V gene lookup returns CDR1 DFQATT and CDR2 SNEGSKA (reference sequence). In nucleotides, the CDR3 is TGCAGTGCTGGTGACATGAACACTGAAGCTTTCTTT. It encodes CSAGDMNTEAFF.

This clonotype showed up many times. The rearrangement joins TRBV11-2 to TRBJ1-6; 7 bases agree with TRBD1. Trimming removed 2 bases from V and 6 bases from J; junction bases left unmatched: 1. This CDR3 comprises 14 residues. CDR1 is SGHAT, CDR2 FQNNGV, per germline. CDR3 in DNA: TGTGCCAGCAGCTTAAGACAGGGTAATTCACCCCTCCACTTT. It is translated as CASSLRQGNSPLHF. Full variable domain (missing parts from reference TRBV11-2 and TRBJ1-6): EAGVAQSPRYKIIEKRQSVAFWCNPISGHATLYWYQQILGQGPKLLIQFQNNGVVDDSQLPKDRFSAERLKGVDSTLKIQPAKLEDSAVYLCASSLRQGNSPLHFGNGTRLTVT.

This sequence joins TRBV6-1 and TRBJ1-5, with 9 bases that match TRBD1. V was clipped by 6 bases and J by 4 bases; unmatched bases: 7. Germline assignment: CDR1 MNHNS and CDR2 SASEGT. This CDR3 has 15 residues. CDR3 region: CASSTGGVGNQPQHF. CDR3 in DNA: TGTGCCAGCAGCACAGGGGGCGTCGGGAATCAGCCCCAGCATTTT.

This clonotype was seen at least ten times. The J gene is TRBJ2-2, the V gene TRBV12-5; D might be TRBD2 (5 bases). This CDR3 is built from 16 residues. With 0 bases removed from V and 4 bases from J, the gap between germline ends came to 12 bases. The germline V gene encodes CDR1 LGHNT and CDR2 FRNRAP. The CDR3 DNA reads TGTGCTAGTGGTTTGGTACATGGGAGTGGCACCGGGGAGCTGTTTTTT. Amino acids: CASGLVHGSGTGELFF.

The sample holds many counts of this clonotype. The V gene is TRBV6-2 or TRBV6-3, the J gene TRBJ2-5; 8 bases fit TRBD2. The germline CDR1 and CDR2 sequences are MNHEY and SVGEGT. CDR3 size: 15 residues. Trimming took 1 base from V and 2 from J; bases not matched to a gene: 3. CDR3 protein: CASSYLAGSQETQYF. DNA of the CDR3: TGTGCCAGCAGTTACTTAGCGGGATCGCAAGAGACCCAGTACTTC.

Comment on this clonotype: As the CDR3 is not closed by the conserved phenylalanine or tryptophan, this likely results from a read error. This rearrangement joins TRBV7-3 to TRBJ2-2; D remains unclear. The CDR3 extends over 16 amino acids. Germline CDR1 reads SGHTA; CDR2 reads FQGTGA. V was cut by 2 bases and J by 6 bases, with 16 bases left in between. The CDR3 loop reads CASSLPPLGWAGELFS. As DNA, the CDR3 is TGTGCCAGCAGCTTACCCCCCTTGGGCTGGGCCGGGGAGCTGTTTTCT.

This clonotype was observed at least ten times. This chain links TRBV20-1 with TRBJ1-6, with TRBD1 matching over 7 bases. Germline lookup yields CDR1 DFQATT and CDR2 SNEGSKA (reference sequence). Trimming cost V 3 bases and J 8 bases; bases outside gene matches: 13. The CDR3 has 16 amino acids. The CDR3 sequence is CSASTAGGHRDSPLHF. CDR3 bases: TGCAGTGCTAGTACGGCAGGGGGACATAGGGATTCACCCCTCCACTTT.

This clonotype was seen at least ten times. The chain links TRBV5-8 to TRBJ2-3; D may correspond to TRBD1 or TRBD2 (5 bases each). Trimming took 0 bases from V and 11 from J, leaving 13 bases between them. The germline V gene encodes CDR1 SGHTS and CDR2 YDEGEE. The CDR3 runs 13 residues. This CDR3 is CASSLVSGRQQYF. The CDR3 DNA follows: TGTGCCAGCAGCTTGGTCTCGGGACGCCAGCAGTATTTT.

This clonotype occurred many times. This rearrangement joins TRBV2 to TRBJ1-2; D gene ambiguous. The CDR3 consists of 12 residues. CDR1 and CDR2 from the germline V gene are SNHLY and FYNNEI. V was trimmed by 4 bases and J by 5 bases, leaving 8 bases between them. The CDR3 loop reads CASSVVQYGYTF. CDR3 nucleotide sequence: TGTGCCAGCAGTGTGGTACAGTATGGCTACACCTTC.

This clonotype was found many times. The chain combines TRBV5-1 with TRBJ1-4; D not resolved. Trimming cost V 1 base and J 7 bases, with 8 bases left between them. The CDR3 loop spans 13 amino acids. Germline-derived CDR1 and CDR2 are SGHRS and YFSETQ. This CDR3 reads CASSLTGSEKLFF. The CDR3 DNA sequence: TGCGCCAGCAGCTTGACGGGCTCTGAAAAACTGTTTTTT. Variable domain in full (rest from reference TRBV5-1 and TRBJ1-4): KAGVTQTPRYLIKTRGQQVTLSCSPISGHRSVSWYQQTPGQGLQFLFEYFSETQRNKGNFPGRFSGRQFSNSRSEMNVSTLELGDSALYLCASSLTGSEKLFFGSGTQLSVL.

As to this clonotype: This may be a read error, as it is one base from a much larger clone. As the CDR3 is not closed by the conserved phenylalanine or tryptophan, this likely results from a read error. This chain uses TRBV5-1 with TRBJ2-5; D unclear. This CDR3 has 13 residues. From germline, CDR1 is SGHRS and CDR2 YFSETQ. Trimming pared 4 bases from V and 1 base from J, leaving 8 bases between. The CDR3 coding sequence is TGCGCCAGCAGCCCCTCGACCCAAGAGACCCAGTACTAC. Encoded protein: CASSPSTQETQYY.

The chain couples TRBV4-1 to TRBJ1-1, with a tentative D call TRBD1 (5 bases). This CDR3 has 13 amino acids. Germline loops: CDR1 MGHRA, CDR2 YSYEKL. V was pared by 4 bases and J by 4 bases, with 10 bases between. The CDR3 DNA reads as TGCGCCAGCAGCCCATCGGGGGTCACTGAAGCTTTCTTT. This codes for CASSPSGVTEAFF.

Note on this clonotype: One base away lies a much larger clone, so this may be a sequencing read error. V usage is TRBV20-1 and J usage is TRBJ2-3, with D uncertain. The J call is doubtful: the DNA matches TRBJ1-5 better. Germline CDR1 and CDR2: DFQATT and SNEGSKA (reference sequence). The CDR3 sequence is 14 residues long. CDR3 residues: CSARDVSRTDTQHF. Here the CDR3 DNA reads TGCAGTGCTAGAGATGTTAGCCGCACAGATACGCAGCATTTT.

At least ten counts were recorded for this clonotype. This chain links TRBV11-3 with TRBJ2-1; D unresolved. The CDR3 length is 15 residues. Germline-derived CDR1 and CDR2 are SGHNT and YENEEA. V was cut by 3 bases and J by 3 bases, with 12 bases left in between. CDR3 region: CASSFQALGYNEQFF. In nucleotides, the CDR3 is TGTGCCAGCAGCTTTCAGGCCCTGGGCTACAATGAGCAGTTCTTC. The whole variable domain, remainder taken from reference TRBV11-3 and TRBJ2-1, is EAGVVQSPRYKIIEKKQPVAFWCNPISGHNTLYWYLQNLGQGPELLIRYENEEAVDDSQLPKDRFSAERLKGVDSTLKIQPAELGDSAVYLCASSFQALGYNEQFFGPGTRLTVL.

This clonotype was picked up a small number of times. This chain uses TRBV28 with TRBJ2-5; D tentatively fits TRBD1 or TRBD2 (6 bases each). Trimming shortened V by 7 bases and J by 1 base, and 22 bases separated the two germline ends. Germline V lookup: CDR1 MDHEN, CDR2 SYDVKM. The CDR3 length is 17 residues. The CDR3 loop is CASNLRAFGGGQETQYF. The CDR3 nucleotides read TGTGCCAGCAATCTGCGGGCCTTCGGAGGGGGCCAAGAGACCCAGTACTTC.